This T cell receptor (beta chain) was found in a study of long-term antiretroviral therapy in people with HIV. Every donor had one or more pre-ART and two or more post-ART PBMC samples. Treatment of all HIV participants took place in the United States. Version v3.0 of the immunoSEQ assay ran at survey level. Sequencing set out to capture about 40,000-50,000 T-cell genomes per sample. The data were produced by immunoSEQ multiplex PCR, yet TCRdb's version contains in-frame clones alone and is incomplete. The sample holds tens of thousands of clones, over 70% seen once. Trimming removed 3 bases at V and 0 bases at J, with 8 bases between. The CDR3 extends over 15 amino acids. Germline V gene data show CDR1 as MGHRA and CDR2 as YSYEKL.

Sequences were derived from unsorted PBMCs, sampled nearly 2.9 years after starting antiretroviral therapy. The rearrangement uses TRBV4-1 and TRBJ1-4; D ambiguous. This sequence was found in a man aged 25 to 40 with HIV. The CDR3 region has the DNA TGCGCCAGCAGCCAGGAGGCTGCAACTAATGAAAAACTGTTTTTT. As protein: CASSQEAATNEKLFF.